Sequencing of this T cell receptor (beta chain) was carried out in a study of blood T cells in healthy people across ages. A note on this clonotype: Its cognate antigen is unknown.

Isolating PBMCs gave at least 6.5 million of these cells per sample. Then a second PCR, running roughly 7 to 11 cycles, was carried out with a sample-barcoded 5' primer and a J-beta primer mix. TCRdb ran MiXCR on the 5' RACE reads and lists one entry per CDR3 protein. The sample records hundreds of thousands of distinct CDR3 sequences, about 44% being singletons. Study findings and constraints: Unsorted PBMCs ruled out conclusive naive versus antigen-experienced comparison. More naive CD4+ cells and higher diversity marked long-lived donors relative to aged donors.

This sequence originates from a man in his thirties or forties in good health. The sample taken for sequencing was blood.

The CDR3 region is CASYGGYNEQFF. The CDR3 DNA sequence: TGTGCCAGCTATGGGGGGTACAATGAGCAGTTCTTC. V gene TRBV25-1 combines with J gene TRBJ2-1, with D perhaps matching TRBD2 (6 bases). The length of the CDR3 is 12 residues. The germline gives CDR1 MGHDK, CDR2 SYGVNS. The V and J ends lost 8 bases and 4 bases respectively, with 9 bases between them.